A selection of T cell receptor beta chains follows, all from one sample in a study of T cells in Graves' hyperthyroidism and ophthalmopathy. TCRdb re-called the multiplex PCR reads with MiXCR, one entry per CDR3 protein. The sample has around 530,000 distinct CDR3 sequences; roughly 15% are singletons. The material sequenced was blood. The receptors stem from a woman between 18 and 30 years old with Graves' ophthalmopathy. CDR3s leave out the opening cysteine and the closing phenylalanine or tryptophan.

V,J,CDR3
TRBV6-1,TRBJ2-5,ASRRGAQETQC
TRBV9,TRBJ1-2,ASSEYPGLNYGYT
TRBV11-2,TRBJ2-7,ASSLDWDRIYEQY
TRBV7-9,TRBJ1-4,ASSLAMSGGPSNEKLF
TRBV20-1,TRBJ1-1,SAEDRMNTEAF
TRBV28,TRBJ2-7,ASTPRFVLYEQY
TRBV4-1,TRBJ2-5,ASSQVLAGVQETQY
TRBV20-1,TRBJ2-1,SAEAIRVRYNEQF
TRBV19,TRBJ2-1,ASSILGLSSYNEQF
TRBV20-1,TRBJ1-4,SAPRTGGNEKLF
TRBV28,TRBJ1-2,ATKQGGGWYGYT
TRBV7-9,TRBJ1-1,ASSSRGRYMNTEAF
TRBV2,TRBJ2-1,ASSEGRQGNNNEQF
TRBV20-1,TRBJ2-1,SARVYASNEQF
TRBV28,TRBJ1-5,ASSLQQGNNQPQH
TRBV7-2,TRBJ1-2,ASRGGEFYGYT
TRBV6-1,TRBJ1-1,ASNLGRNTEAF
TRBV19,TRBJ1-5,ASRGEGRGRQPQH
TRBV20-1,TRBJ2-1,SARSMIKQGFGNEQF
TRBV7-6,TRBJ2-3,ASSLDDLAGTDTQY
TRBV27,TRBJ2-7,ASSQTGGYEQY
TRBV20-1,TRBJ2-7,SARGGEAYEQY
TRBV20-1,TRBJ1-6,SAPLKTNSPLH
TRBV7-9,TRBJ2-3,ASSLDTRLADTQY
TRBV5-6,TRBJ2-7,ASSLVDGNYEQY
TRBV11-2,TRBJ1-1,ASTQEAGTEAF
TRBV18,TRBJ1-1,ASSQGFGTEAF
TRBV6-1,TRBJ2-3,ASRDGRYTDTQY